The 26 T cell receptor beta chains below were found in one sample sequenced in a study of blood T cell repertoires in COVID-19. Produced via immunoSEQ multiplex PCR; TCRdb's table is partial and in-frame only. The sample lists around 200,000 clones; more than 75% were seen once. Sequencing input: peripheral blood. The receptors stem from a young woman who had recovered from COVID-19.

This sequence joins TRBV6-2 or TRBV6-3 and TRBJ2-2; D ambiguous. The CDR3 spans 14 residues. Trimming shortened V by 3 bases and J by 4 bases, and 9 bases separated the two germline ends. Germline loops: CDR1 MNHEY, CDR2 SVGEGT. CDR3: CASSYHPGTGELFF. As DNA, the CDR3 is TGTGCCAGCAGTTATCATCCGGGCACCGGGGAGCTGTTTTTT.

This chain connects TRBV14 to TRBJ1-2; D is possibly TRBD1 (5 bases). Trimming took off 4 bases at V and 8 bases at J, with 17 bases between the two ends. Germline lookup yields CDR1 SGHDN and CDR2 FVKESK. The CDR3 runs to 14 residues. The CDR3 sequence: CASSLVHRGEGYTF. CDR3 in DNA: TGTGCCAGCAGCCTAGTTCATCGGGGGGAAGGCTACACCTTC.

The chain links TRBV4-1 to TRBJ2-3, with 10 positions matching TRBD1. V dropped 5 bases and J dropped 6; count of bases not matched to a gene: 11. The germline gives CDR1 MGHRA, CDR2 YSYEKL. The CDR3 totals 16 residues. CDR3: CASSVIPGQGRDTQYF. Here the CDR3 DNA reads TGCGCCAGCAGCGTTATACCGGGACAGGGGAGGGATACGCAGTATTTT.

The chain uses TRBV5-1 and TRBJ2-1, with TRBD2 identical over 9 bases. This CDR3 spans 14 amino acids. Germline CDR1 reads SGHRS; CDR2 reads YFSETQ. V dropped 10 bases and J dropped 8; count of bases not matched to a gene: 13. The CDR3 loop is CAGAPGLARDEQFF. CDR3 bases: TGCGCCGGGGCTCCGGGACTAGCCAGGGATGAGCAGTTCTTC.

This clone was observed a handful of times. The rearrangement uses TRBV11-2 and TRBJ2-1; no reliable D call. Germline lookup yields CDR1 SGHAT and CDR2 FQNNGV. CDR3 size: 13 residues. Trimming removed 1 base from V and 4 bases from J, with 5 bases in between. The CDR3 loop reads CASSLAPYNEQFF. CDR3 bases: TGTGCCAGCAGCTTAGCCCCTTACAATGAGCAGTTCTTC.

The chain has TRBV3-1 (or the pseudogene TRBV3-2) and TRBJ1-5, with D unresolved. Per germline, CDR1 LGHDT and CDR2 YNNKEL (reference sequence). Trimming took off 1 base at V and 6 bases at J, with 10 bases between the two ends. The CDR3 runs 14 residues. The CDR3 DNA is TGTGCCAGCAGCCAAGCTGCGGTGGGTCAGCCCCAGCATTTT. Its translation is CASSQAAVGQPQHF.

This clone is a singleton in its sample. The chain has TRBV18 and TRBJ1-5; no definite D call. The CDR3 extends over 15 amino acids. V was clipped by 2 bases and J by 4 bases, with 12 bases between them. CDR1 is KGHSH and CDR2 is LQKENI in the germline V gene. CDR3 protein: CASSPGEGPNQPQHF. As DNA, the CDR3 is TGTGCCAGCTCACCAGGGGAGGGCCCGAATCAGCCCCAGCATTTT.

CDR3 bases: TGCGCCAGCAGCTGGGGACTAGCCGAGGCAGATACGCAGTATTTT. This sequence encodes CASSWGLAEADTQYF. The chain joins TRBV5-1 to TRBJ2-3; 9 nucleotides line up with TRBD2. From germline, CDR1 is SGHRS and CDR2 YFSETQ. The V gene end was trimmed by 3 bases and the J gene end by 4 bases; junction bases not matched to a gene: 6. This CDR3 has 15 amino acids.

A few counts support this clone. This rearrangement joins TRBV29-1 to TRBJ1-1; the D gene is possibly TRBD1 (5 bases). Trimming stripped 7 bases from V and 4 bases from J, with 16 bases between. This CDR3 has 13 amino acids. Per the germline V gene, CDR1 is SQVTM and CDR2 is ANQGSEA. CDR3 protein: CSGTSGGTTEAFF. As DNA, the CDR3 is TGCAGCGGAACATCCGGAGGGACCACTGAAGCTTTCTTT.

V gene TRBV4-1 combines with J gene TRBJ2-3; 9 bases match TRBD1. This CDR3 spans 16 amino acids. Germline loops: CDR1 MGHRA, CDR2 YSYEKL. V lost 2 bases, J lost 3 bases, and 6 bases stayed unmatched. The chain's CDR3 is CASSQLQGARTDTQYF. The CDR3 DNA reads TGCGCCAGCAGCCAATTACAGGGGGCTCGGACAGATACGCAGTATTTT.

This clone was recorded once. J is TRBJ2-7 and V is TRBV19, with D tentatively TRBD2 (6 bases). Trimming took 1 base from V and 6 from J, leaving 13 bases between them. The CDR3 has 14 residues. The germline V gene encodes CDR1 LNHDA and CDR2 SQIVND (reference sequence). CDR3 in DNA: TGTGCCAGTAGTATAGGACGGGGGAGGTTCGAGCAGTACTTC. This sequence encodes CASSIGRGRFEQYF.

The chain carries TRBV23-1 and TRBJ1-2, with a weak D call TRBD1 (6 bases). TRBV23-1 is designated an ORF whose function remains uncertain. V shed 3 bases and J shed 9 bases, with 17 bases lying between them. This CDR3 is 14 amino acids long. DNA for the CDR3: TGCGCCAGCAGTCACCCACGGACAGCCAGGCGCTACACCTTC. Translating it yields CASSHPRTARRYTF.

This sequence joins TRBV6-2 or TRBV6-3 and TRBJ1-2; no firm D call. Trimming stripped 5 bases from V and 0 bases from J, with 16 bases between. The CDR3 runs 16 residues. Germline V CDR1 and CDR2: MNHEY, SVGEGT. The CDR3 DNA reads as TGTGCCAGCAGTCATTTATGGGCCCCCACTAACTATGGCTACACCTTC. Translating it yields CASSHLWAPTNYGYTF.

This clone was detected once. CDR3 in DNA: TGTGCCAGCAGTGATTGGCAGGGGGCTGCTCAGCCCCAGCATTTT. This translates into CASSDWQGAAQPQHF. The chain links TRBV2 to TRBJ1-5; TRBD1 matches 8 bases. J gave up 6 bases and V 3 bases, and 7 bases lay outside the gene matches. The CDR3 is made up of 15 amino acids. CDR1 and CDR2 from the germline V gene are SNHLY and FYNNEI.

The J gene is TRBJ2-1, the V gene TRBV6-5, with D tentatively TRBD2 (6 bases). Per the germline V gene, CDR1 is MNHEY and CDR2 is SVGAGI. The CDR3 contains 15 residues. V lost 5 bases and J 10 bases, leaving 21 bases between the germline ends. CDR3: CASSPSRRTTGEQFF. CDR3 DNA sequence: TGTGCCAGCAGTCCAAGCCGACGGACTACCGGAGAGCAGTTCTTC.

The chain combines TRBV11-1 with TRBJ2-7; 11 bases line up with TRBD1. The germline gives CDR1 SGHAT, CDR2 FQDESV (reference sequence). The CDR3 sequence is 15 residues long. V lost 5 bases to trimming and J lost 0 bases; unmatched junction nucleotides: 3. The CDR3 sequence is CASSPGTGGSYEQYV. In DNA form, the CDR3 reads TGTGCCAGCAGCCCCGGGACAGGGGGCTCCTACGAGCAGTACGTC.

This sequence joins TRBV4-3 and TRBJ2-1; 9 bases agree with TRBD2. Germline V gene sequence: CDR1 LGHNA, CDR2 YSLEER. J lost 2 bases, V lost 5 bases, and 7 bases had no gene match. The CDR3 covers 16 residues. The CDR3 loop is CASSSIAGAAYNEQFF. CDR3 sequence (DNA): TGCGCCAGCAGCTCAATAGCGGGAGCGGCCTACAATGAGCAGTTCTTC.

The genes are TRBV5-1 and TRBJ2-5, with TRBD2 matching 7 bases. From germline, CDR1 is SGHRS and CDR2 YFSETQ. V lost 4 bases to trimming and J lost 3 bases; unmatched junction nucleotides: 3. This CDR3 contains 13 residues. CDR3 coding DNA: TGCGCCAGCAGCCAGACTAGCAAAGAGACCCAGTACTTC. Encoded protein: CASSQTSKETQYF.

In its sample, this clone was seen once. V is TRBV4-3 and J is TRBJ2-2; tentatively, D is TRBD2 (5 bases). Germline assignment: CDR1 LGHNA and CDR2 YSLEER. The CDR3 runs to 12 residues. V was clipped by 3 bases and J by 6 bases, with 5 bases between them. The CDR3, as DNA: TGCGCCAGCAGCCAGCGGGCCGGGGAGCTGTTTTTT. Translating gives CASSQRAGELFF.

The gene calls are TRBV28 and TRBJ1-1; no clear D. The CDR3 runs to 16 residues. V lost 4 bases and J 0 bases, leaving 15 bases between the germline ends. Germline-derived CDR1 and CDR2 are MDHEN and SYDVKM. This chain's CDR3 is CASSSPGGPMNTEAFF. The CDR3 nucleotides read TGTGCCAGCAGTTCCCCGGGAGGACCCATGAACACTGAAGCTTTCTTT.

The chain is built from TRBV19 and TRBJ2-5, with D possibly being TRBD2 (5 bases). The V and J ends lost 5 bases and 4 bases respectively, with 5 bases between them. The CDR3 is 11 residues long. Looked up from germline, CDR1 is LNHDA and CDR2 is SQIVND (reference sequence). This CDR3 reads CASSGLETQYF. DNA of the CDR3: TGTGCCAGTAGTGGACTAGAGACCCAGTACTTC.

This clone was counted a few times. The chain employs TRBV7-8 and TRBJ1-1, with TRBD1 matching 9 bases. The V and J ends lost 4 bases and 1 base, in that order; junction bases with no gene match: 7. Germline V CDR1 and CDR2: SGHVS, FQNEAQ. CDR3 size: 16 residues. The CDR3 region has the DNA TGTGCCAGCAGCTGGAGGACAGGGGTGGCGAACACTGAAGCTTTCTTT. Translation: CASSWRTGVANTEAFF.

V is TRBV2 and J is TRBJ2-5, with TRBD1 identical over 10 bases. Trimming took 7 bases from V and 7 from J; bases not matched to a gene: 6. Germline V lookup: CDR1 SNHLY, CDR2 FYNNEI. CDR3 size: 13 residues. The CDR3 loop reads CASTGQGLGTQYF. The CDR3, as DNA: TGTGCCAGCACGGGACAGGGGTTGGGGACCCAGTACTTC.

J is TRBJ1-1 and V is TRBV5-6, with 7 bases fitting TRBD1. The ends lost 4 bases at V and 1 base at J; junction bases unmatched: 7. The CDR3 runs to 15 residues. Germline loops: CDR1 SGHDT, CDR2 YYEEEE. The CDR3 DNA reads TGTGCCAGCAGCACACGACAGGGAGGGAACACTGAAGCTTTCTTT. Translated: CASSTRQGGNTEAFF.

In this sample, this clone turned up once. The chain couples TRBV14 to TRBJ2-5; D unclear. This CDR3 contains 11 residues. CDR1 and CDR2 (germline): SGHDN, FVKESK. V lost 3 bases and J 5 bases, leaving 4 bases between the germline ends. The CDR3 nucleotides read TGTGCCAGCAGCCACAGTGAGACCCAGTACTTC. Its protein is CASSHSETQYF. Variable domain in full (rest from reference TRBV14 and TRBJ2-5): EAGVTQFPSHSVIEKGQTVTLRCDPISGHDNLYWYRRVMGKEIKFLLHFVKESKQDESGMPNNRFLAERTGGTYSTLKVQPAELEDSGVYFCASSHSETQYFGPGTRLLVL.

This chain connects TRBV6-1 to TRBJ2-5; 11 nucleotides align to TRBD2. Unmatched junction bases numbered 3, after V lost 1 base and J lost 5 bases. The CDR3 has 15 amino acids. Germline CDR1 MNHNS, CDR2 SASEGT. The chain's CDR3 is CASSEVAGGLETQYF. In DNA form, the CDR3 reads TGTGCCAGCAGTGAAGTAGCGGGGGGGCTGGAGACCCAGTACTTC.